The rows below give T cell receptor beta chains drawn from one sample of a study of T cell repertoires in cytomegalovirus infection. For these TCRs, the target antigens are not known. TCRdb ran MiXCR on the reads and lists one entry per CDR3 protein. The data contain approximately 110,000 distinct CDR3 sequences, about 9.4% of them singletons. Sequenced input: PBMCs, sequenced either directly or after in vitro stimulation (not recorded which). All receptors derive from a human donor in good health (CMV status not recorded). Some clones in this sample may be carry-over from other donors' samples. Both conserved end residues are part of each CDR3. The D gene is left open where the match is weak. Clone size appears in some rows only: once, few, many, or a class for an expanded clone.

V	D	size	J	DNA	CDR3
TRBV12-3/TRBV12-4	-	many	TRBJ2-3	TGTGCCAGCAGTATGGACGGGAGATCAGATACGCAGTATTTT	CASSMDGRSDTQYF
TRBV24-1	-	many	TRBJ2-1	TGTGCCACCAGTGCCCGACCAGGGGGGATTCGCAATGAGCAGTTCTTC	CATSARPGGIRNEQFF
TRBV24-1	-	many	TRBJ2-5	TGTGCCACCAGTGATAGCTCTACGGGGTTGGAGACCCAGTACTTC	CATSDSSTGLETQYF
TRBV4-3	-	many	TRBJ2-6	TGCGCCAGCAGCCAAGCTTCCATCTCTGGGGCCAACGTCCTGACTTTC	CASSQASISGANVLTF
TRBV7-8	-	many	TRBJ2-4	TGTGCCAGCAGCGGTAATACAGGGTCGGGCATTCAGTACTTC	CASSGNTGSGIQYF
TRBV7-2	TRBD1	many	TRBJ2-7	TGTGCCAGCACCCAGGACAGGGGGCAAAACGAGCAGTACTTC	CASTQDRGQNEQYF
TRBV29-1	-	-	TRBJ2-5	TGCAGCGTCCCGGAGAGCGTGTCCCAAGAGACCCAGTACTTC	CSVPESVSQETQYF
TRBV11-3	-	many	TRBJ2-7	TGTGCCAGCAGCTTAGATGGATCCAGACAGATCTACGAGCAGTACTTC	CASSLDGSRQIYEQYF
TRBV7-6	-	many	TRBJ2-1	TGTGCCAGCAGCTTAAGCCTTGGGGTTAGGGGTTACAATGAGCAGTTCTTC	CASSLSLGVRGYNEQFF
TRBV4-1	TRBD2	many	TRBJ2-1	TGCGCCAGCAGCCAAGTCGATATGGGACTAGTGGCCTACAATGAGCAGTTCTTC	CASSQVDMGLVAYNEQFF
TRBV7-8	TRBD1	many	TRBJ1-1	TGTGCCAGCAGCTTCGATCGCCAAGACAGGGGAGGCACTGAAGCTTTCTTT	CASSFDRQDRGGTEAFF
TRBV5-6	-	few	TRBJ1-2	TGTGCCAGCAGCTTGGGGGACAACACTAACTATGGCTACACCTTC	CASSLGDNTNYGYTF
TRBV9	-	-	TRBJ1-4	TGTGCCAGCAGCGTACGGGACTGGAATGAAAAACTGTTTTTT	CASSVRDWNEKLFF
TRBV7-3	TRBD2	many	TRBJ2-4	TGTGCCAGCAGCTTGGGAGGGTCGGAAAACATTCAGTACTTC	CASSLGGSENIQYF
TRBV6-6	-	-	TRBJ2-7	TGTGCCAGCAGATCCCCGGGACGGATCTACGAGCAGTACTTC	CASRSPGRIYEQYF
TRBV3-1	-	-	TRBJ2-2	TGTGCCAGCAGCCAAGTCACGGCCTCGAACACCGGGGAGCTGTTTTTT	CASSQVTASNTGELFF
TRBV2	-	-	TRBJ2-3	TGTGCCAGCAGTTTCCGAAGTCGCACAGATACGCAGTATTTT	CASSFRSRTDTQYF
TRBV7-9	TRBD1	many	TRBJ1-2	TGTGCCAGCAGCTTAGCAGGGGGCCGAGATGGCTACACCTTC	CASSLAGGRDGYTF
TRBV7-2	-	many	TRBJ1-5	TGTGCCAGCAGCTTAGCACTTAATCAGCCCCAGCATTTT	CASSLALNQPQHF
TRBV7-2	-	many	TRBJ1-2	TGTGCCAGCAGCTTAGAGGGGCGGTATGGCTACACCTTC	CASSLEGRYGYTF
TRBV9	-	-	TRBJ2-1	TGTGCCAGCAGCGTAGGGTGGATAAGGGACAATGAGCAGTTCTTC	CASSVGWIRDNEQFF
TRBV6-5	TRBD1	many	TRBJ2-7	TGTGCCAGCAGACCGGGACAGGGGGGCTACGAGCAGTACTTC	CASRPGQGGYEQYF
TRBV7-2	-	many	TRBJ2-7	TGTGCCAGCAGCTTAGGGGTCTCGGAGCAGTACTTC	CASSLGVSEQYF
TRBV29-1	TRBD2	many	TRBJ2-7	TGCAGCGTTGACGCGGGGCTAGCGGGAGTCGAGCAGTACTTC	CSVDAGLAGVEQYF
TRBV7-2	-	many	TRBJ1-1	TGTGCCAGCAGCTTAGCGCGGTTACAGTCGAACACTGAAGCTTTCTTT	CASSLARLQSNTEAFF
TRBV6-6	-	few	TRBJ2-2	TGTGCCAGCTCAGAAAGGGGTCCCCCCGGGGAGCTGTTTTTT	CASSERGPPGELFF
TRBV7-2	-	large	TRBJ1-6	TGTGCCAGCACCGCGGACTTAGGGGATTCACCCCTCCACTTT	CASTADLGDSPLHF
TRBV6-5	-	-	TRBJ2-1	TGTGCCAGCAGAAACCTTAATGAGCAGTTCTTC	CASRNLNEQFF
TRBV4-1	-	-	TRBJ2-2	TGCGCCAGCAGCCAAGTTCGGAACACCGGGGAGCTGTTTTTT	CASSQVRNTGELFF
TRBV12-5	-	many	TRBJ2-1	TGTGCTAGTGGCCCGGGACTTCCGAGCTCCTACAATGAGCAGTTCTTC	CASGPGLPSSYNEQFF
TRBV3-1	-	-	TRBJ1-2	TGTGCCAGCAGAGACAGCGGGGTTAGGGTAGGTGGCTACACCTTC	CASRDSGVRVGGYTF
TRBV28	TRBD2	many	TRBJ2-7	TGTGCCAGCAGTTACCCTAGCGGGTTTTACGAGCAGTACTTC	CASSYPSGFYEQYF
TRBV7-9	-	many	TRBJ2-5	TGTGCCAGCACCGAGAGAGAGGAGACCCAGTACTTC	CASTEREETQYF
TRBV7-9	-	-	TRBJ1-1	TGTGCCAGCAGCCGAGAGTCGAACACTGAAGCTTTCTTT	CASSRESNTEAFF
TRBV6-5	TRBD2	many	TRBJ2-1	TGTGCCAGCAGTAAAAGCGGGGGCGTGGACAATGAGCAGTTCTTC	CASSKSGGVDNEQFF
TRBV11-3	TRBD1	-	TRBJ1-1	TGTGCCAGCAGCTCGAGGGGGAGGGGACAGGTTGAGAAGTTCTTT	CASSSRGRGQVEKFF
TRBV6-2/TRBV6-3	-	few	TRBJ2-1	TGTGCCAGCACCGAGAGGCTACCTGGGGCCCAATACAATGAGCAGTTCTTC	CASTERLPGAQYNEQFF
TRBV28	-	many	TRBJ2-3	TGTGCCAGCAGAAAGTGGTATTCGGGGTCTAGCACAGATACGCAGTATTTT	CASRKWYSGSSTDTQYF
TRBV27	TRBD1	few	TRBJ1-1	TGTGCCAGCAGTTTGGCGGGACAGGGGAACACTGAAGCTTTCTTT	CASSLAGQGNTEAFF
TRBV12-3/TRBV12-4	TRBD2	-	TRBJ2-1	TGTGCCAGCAGAACTAGCGGAAGTACAATGGGTTACAATGAGCAGTTCTTC	CASRTSGSTMGYNEQFF